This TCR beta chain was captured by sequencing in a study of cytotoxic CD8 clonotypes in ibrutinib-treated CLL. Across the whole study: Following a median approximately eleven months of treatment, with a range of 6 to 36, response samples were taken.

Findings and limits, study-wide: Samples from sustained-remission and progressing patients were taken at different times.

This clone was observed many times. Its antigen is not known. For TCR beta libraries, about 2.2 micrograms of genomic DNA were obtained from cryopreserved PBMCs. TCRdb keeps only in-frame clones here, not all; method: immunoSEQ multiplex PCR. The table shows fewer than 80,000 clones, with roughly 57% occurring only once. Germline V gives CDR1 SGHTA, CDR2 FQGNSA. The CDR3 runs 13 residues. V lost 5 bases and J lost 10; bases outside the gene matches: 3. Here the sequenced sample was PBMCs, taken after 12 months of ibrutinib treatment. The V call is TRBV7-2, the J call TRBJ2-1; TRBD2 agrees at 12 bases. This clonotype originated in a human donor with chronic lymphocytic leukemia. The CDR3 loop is CASSLTSGREQFF. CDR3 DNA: TGTGCCAGCAGCCTGACTAGCGGGAGAGAGCAGTTCTTC.